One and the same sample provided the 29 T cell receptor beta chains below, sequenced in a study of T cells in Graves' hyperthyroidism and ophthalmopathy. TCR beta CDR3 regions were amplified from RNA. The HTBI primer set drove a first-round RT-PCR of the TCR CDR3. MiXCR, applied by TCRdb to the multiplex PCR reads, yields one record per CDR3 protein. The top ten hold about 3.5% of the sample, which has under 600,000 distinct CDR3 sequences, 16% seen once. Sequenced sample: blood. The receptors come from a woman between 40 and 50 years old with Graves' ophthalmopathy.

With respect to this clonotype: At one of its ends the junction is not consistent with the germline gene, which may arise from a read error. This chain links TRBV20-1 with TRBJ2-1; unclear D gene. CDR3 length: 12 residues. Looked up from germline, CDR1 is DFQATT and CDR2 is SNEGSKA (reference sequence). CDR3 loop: CSALSSYNERFF. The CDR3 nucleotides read TGCAGTGCTCTCAGCTCCTACAATGAGCGGTTCTTC.

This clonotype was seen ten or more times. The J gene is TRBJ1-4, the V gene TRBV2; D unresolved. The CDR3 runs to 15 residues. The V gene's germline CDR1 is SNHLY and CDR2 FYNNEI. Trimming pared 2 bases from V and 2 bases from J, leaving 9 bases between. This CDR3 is CASSEQRGTNEKLFF. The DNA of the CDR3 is TGTGCCAGCAGTGAACAGCGAGGGACTAATGAAAAACTGTTTTTT. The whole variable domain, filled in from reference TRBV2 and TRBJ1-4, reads EPEVTQTPSHQVTQMGQEVILRCVPISNHLYFYWYRQILGQKVEFLVSFYNNEISEKSEIFDDQFSVERPDGSNFTLKIRSTKLEDSAMYFCASSEQRGTNEKLFFGSGTQLSVL.

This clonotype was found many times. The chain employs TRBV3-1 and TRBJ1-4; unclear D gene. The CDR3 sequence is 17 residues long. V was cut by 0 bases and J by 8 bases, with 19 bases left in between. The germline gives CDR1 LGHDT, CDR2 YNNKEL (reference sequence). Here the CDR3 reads CASSQDPNRMVEEKLFF. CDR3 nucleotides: TGTGCCAGCAGCCAAGATCCTAATAGGATGGTTGAAGAAAAACTGTTTTTT.

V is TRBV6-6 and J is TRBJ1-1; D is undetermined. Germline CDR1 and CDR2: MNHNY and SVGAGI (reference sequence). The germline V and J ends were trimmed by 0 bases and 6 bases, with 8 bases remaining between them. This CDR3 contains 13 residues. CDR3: CASSYSIGSEAFF. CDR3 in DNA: TGTGCCAGCAGTTACTCAATCGGGTCTGAAGCTTTCTTT.

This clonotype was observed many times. The CDR3 bases are TGTGCCAGCAGTGGTTCAGGAGTTGAGACCCAGTACTTC. Encoded protein: CASSGSGVETQYF. This chain joins TRBV2 and TRBJ2-5; unclear D gene. The V end was cut by 4 bases, the J end by 5 bases, with 11 bases between. Germline values: CDR1 SNHLY, CDR2 FYNNEI. The CDR3 has 13 amino acids.

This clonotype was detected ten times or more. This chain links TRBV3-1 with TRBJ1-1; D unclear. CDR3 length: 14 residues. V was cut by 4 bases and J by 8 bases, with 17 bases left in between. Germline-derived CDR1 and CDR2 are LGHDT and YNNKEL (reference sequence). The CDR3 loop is CASSPTVEWAEAFF. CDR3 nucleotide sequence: TGTGCCAGCAGCCCTACGGTGGAGTGGGCCGAAGCTTTCTTT.

The CDR3 protein is CSVELLETQYF. CDR3 coding DNA: TGCAGCGTTGAACTCCTAGAAACGCAGTATTTT. The rearrangement joins TRBV29-1 to TRBJ2-3; no clear D gene. The germline V gene has CDR1 SQVTM and CDR2 ANQGSEA. Trimming shortened V by 2 bases and J by 9 bases, and 9 bases separated the two germline ends. This CDR3 is built from 11 residues.

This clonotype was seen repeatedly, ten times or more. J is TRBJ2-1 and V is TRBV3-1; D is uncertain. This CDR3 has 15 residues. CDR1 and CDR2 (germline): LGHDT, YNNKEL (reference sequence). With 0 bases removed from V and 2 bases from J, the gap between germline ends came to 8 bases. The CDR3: CASSQDSVPYNEQFF. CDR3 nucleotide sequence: TGTGCCAGCAGCCAAGACTCGGTACCCTACAATGAGCAGTTCTTC.

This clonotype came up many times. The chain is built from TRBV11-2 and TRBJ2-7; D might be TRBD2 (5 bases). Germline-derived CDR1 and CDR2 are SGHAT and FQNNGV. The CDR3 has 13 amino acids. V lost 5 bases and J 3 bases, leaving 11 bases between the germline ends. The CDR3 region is CASSTEGGYEQYF. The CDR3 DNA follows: TGTGCCAGCAGCACAGAAGGAGGCTACGAGCAGTACTTC.

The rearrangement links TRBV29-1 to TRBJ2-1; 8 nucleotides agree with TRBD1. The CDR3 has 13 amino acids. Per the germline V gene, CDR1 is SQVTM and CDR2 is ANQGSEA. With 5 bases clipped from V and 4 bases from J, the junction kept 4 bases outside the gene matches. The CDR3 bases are TGCAGCGTTCAGGGGGCGAGTTACAATGAGCAGTTCTTC. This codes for CSVQGASYNEQFF.

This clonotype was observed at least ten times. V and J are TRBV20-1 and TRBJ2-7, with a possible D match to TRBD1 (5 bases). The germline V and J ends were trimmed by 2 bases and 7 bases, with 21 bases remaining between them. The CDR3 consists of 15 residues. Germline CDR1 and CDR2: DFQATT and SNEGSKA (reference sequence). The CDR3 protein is CSARRAGPLQPEQYF. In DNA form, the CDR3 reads TGCAGTGCTAGAAGGGCAGGGCCCCTCCAACCGGAGCAGTACTTC.

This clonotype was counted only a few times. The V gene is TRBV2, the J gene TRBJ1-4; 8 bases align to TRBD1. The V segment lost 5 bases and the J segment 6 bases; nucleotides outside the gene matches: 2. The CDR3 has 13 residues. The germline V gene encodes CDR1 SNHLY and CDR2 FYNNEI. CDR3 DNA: TGTGCCAGCAGTCAGGACAGGGATGAAAAACTGTTTTTT. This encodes CASSQDRDEKLFF.

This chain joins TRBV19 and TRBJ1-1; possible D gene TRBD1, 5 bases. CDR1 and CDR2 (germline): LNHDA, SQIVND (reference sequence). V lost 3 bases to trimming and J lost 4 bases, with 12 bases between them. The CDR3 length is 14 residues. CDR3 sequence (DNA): TGTGCCAGTAGTATGGTCGGAGGGGTCACTGAAGCTTTCTTT. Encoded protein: CASSMVGGVTEAFF. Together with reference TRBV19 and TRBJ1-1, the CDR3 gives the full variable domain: DGGITQSPKYLFRKEGQNVTLSCEQNLNHDAMYWYRQDPGQGLRLIYYSQIVNDFQKGDIAEGYSVSREKKESFPLTVTSAQKNPTAFYLCASSMVGGVTEAFFGQGTRLTVV.

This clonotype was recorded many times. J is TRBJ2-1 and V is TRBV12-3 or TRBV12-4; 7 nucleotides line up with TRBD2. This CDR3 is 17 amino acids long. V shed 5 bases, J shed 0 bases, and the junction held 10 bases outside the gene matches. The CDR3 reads CASSERDYPSSYNEQFF. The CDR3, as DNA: TGTGCCAGCAGTGAGAGGGACTACCCCAGCTCCTACAATGAGCAGTTCTTC.

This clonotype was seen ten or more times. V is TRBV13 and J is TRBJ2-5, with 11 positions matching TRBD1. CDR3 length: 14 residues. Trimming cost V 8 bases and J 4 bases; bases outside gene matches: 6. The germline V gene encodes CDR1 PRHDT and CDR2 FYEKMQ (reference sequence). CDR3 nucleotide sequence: TGTGCCAGCCTAGGACAGGGGGCGAGAGAGACCCAGTACTTC. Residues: CASLGQGARETQYF.

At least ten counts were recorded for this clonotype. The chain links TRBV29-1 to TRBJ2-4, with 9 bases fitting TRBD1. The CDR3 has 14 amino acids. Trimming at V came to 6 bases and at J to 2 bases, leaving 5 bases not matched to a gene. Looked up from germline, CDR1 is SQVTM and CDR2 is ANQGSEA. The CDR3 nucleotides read TGCAGCGTCGCCGGGACAGGGACCAAAAACATTCAGTACTTC. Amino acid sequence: CSVAGTGTKNIQYF.

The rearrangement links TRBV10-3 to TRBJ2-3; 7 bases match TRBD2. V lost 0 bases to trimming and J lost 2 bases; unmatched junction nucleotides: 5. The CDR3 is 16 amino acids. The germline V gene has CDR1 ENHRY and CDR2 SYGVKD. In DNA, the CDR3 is TGTGCCATCAGTGAGTCGGGGAGGGGCGACACAGATACGCAGTATTTT. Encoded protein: CAISESGRGDTDTQYF.

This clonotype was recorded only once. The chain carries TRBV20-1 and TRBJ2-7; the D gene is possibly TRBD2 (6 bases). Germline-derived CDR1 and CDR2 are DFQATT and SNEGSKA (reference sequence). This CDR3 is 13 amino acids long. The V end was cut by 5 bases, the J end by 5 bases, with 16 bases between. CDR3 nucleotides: TGCAGTGCTTTGGGGCGGGATCTGGACGAGCAGTACTTC. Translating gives CSALGRDLDEQYF.

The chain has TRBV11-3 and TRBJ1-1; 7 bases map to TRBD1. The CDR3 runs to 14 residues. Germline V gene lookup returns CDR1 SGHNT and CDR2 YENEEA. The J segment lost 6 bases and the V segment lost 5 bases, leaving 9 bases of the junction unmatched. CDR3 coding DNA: TGTGCCAGCAGCCCAGGGGGGCCCGAAGCTGAAGCTTTCTTT. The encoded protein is CASSPGGPEAEAFF.

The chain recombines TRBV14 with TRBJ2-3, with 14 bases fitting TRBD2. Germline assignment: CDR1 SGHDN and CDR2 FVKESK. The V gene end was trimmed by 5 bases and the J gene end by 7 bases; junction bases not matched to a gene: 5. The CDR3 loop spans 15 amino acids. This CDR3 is CASSDGLAGGNTQYF. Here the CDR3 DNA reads TGTGCCAGCAGCGACGGACTAGCGGGAGGAAATACGCAGTATTTT.

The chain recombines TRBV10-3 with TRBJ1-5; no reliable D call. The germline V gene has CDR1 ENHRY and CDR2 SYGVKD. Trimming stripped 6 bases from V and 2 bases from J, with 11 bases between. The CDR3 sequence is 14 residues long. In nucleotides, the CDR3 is TGTGCCATCAGCAGAGCAGATGGCAATCAGCCCCAGCATTTT. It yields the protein CAISRADGNQPQHF.

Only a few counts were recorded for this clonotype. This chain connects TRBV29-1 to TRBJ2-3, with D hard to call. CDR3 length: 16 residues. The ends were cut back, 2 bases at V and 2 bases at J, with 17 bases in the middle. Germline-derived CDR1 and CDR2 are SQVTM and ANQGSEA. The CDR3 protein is CSVEFVWQADTDTQYF. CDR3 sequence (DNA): TGCAGCGTTGAATTCGTTTGGCAGGCCGACACAGATACGCAGTATTTT.

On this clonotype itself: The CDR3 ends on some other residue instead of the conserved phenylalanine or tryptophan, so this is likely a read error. The CDR3 bases are TGCAGTGCATTCAGAGACATGAACACTGAAGCTTTCCTT. Its translation: CSAFRDMNTEAFL. The rearrangement joins TRBV20-1 to TRBJ1-1; D is uncertain. The CDR3 runs to 13 residues. The V gene lost 6 bases and the J gene lost 0 bases, with 11 bases spanning the gap. Germline V gene sequence: CDR1 DFQATT, CDR2 SNEGSKA (reference sequence).

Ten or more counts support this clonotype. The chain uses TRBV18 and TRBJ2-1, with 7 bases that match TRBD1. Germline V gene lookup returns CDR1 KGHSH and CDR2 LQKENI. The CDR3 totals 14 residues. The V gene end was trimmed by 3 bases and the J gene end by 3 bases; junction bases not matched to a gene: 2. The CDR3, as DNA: TGTGCCAGCTCACCGGCAGGGGGCTACAATGAGCAGTTCTTC. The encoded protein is CASSPAGGYNEQFF.

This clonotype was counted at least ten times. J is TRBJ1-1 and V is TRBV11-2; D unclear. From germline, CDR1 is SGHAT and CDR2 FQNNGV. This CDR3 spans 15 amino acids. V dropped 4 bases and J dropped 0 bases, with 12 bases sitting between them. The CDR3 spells CASSSRKKLNTEAFF. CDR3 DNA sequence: TGTGCCAGCAGCTCCCGAAAGAAACTGAACACTGAAGCTTTCTTT.

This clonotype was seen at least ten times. The CDR3 region has the DNA TGTGCCAGCAGTGAGGGGACAGCGGGAACTGAAGCTTTCTTT. It translates to CASSEGTAGTEAFF. The rearrangement links TRBV2 to TRBJ1-1; 7 bases agree with TRBD1. Germline lookup yields CDR1 SNHLY and CDR2 FYNNEI. CDR3 length equals 14 residues. J gave up 5 bases and V 3 bases, and 6 bases lay outside the gene matches.

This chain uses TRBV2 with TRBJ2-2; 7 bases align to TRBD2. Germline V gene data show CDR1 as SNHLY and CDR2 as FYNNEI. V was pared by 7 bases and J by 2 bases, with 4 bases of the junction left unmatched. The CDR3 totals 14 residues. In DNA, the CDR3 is TGTGCCAGCACCCGGGACTACAACACCGGGGAGCTGTTTTTT. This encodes CASTRDYNTGELFF. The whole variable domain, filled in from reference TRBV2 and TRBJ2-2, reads EPEVTQTPSHQVTQMGQEVILRCVPISNHLYFYWYRQILGQKVEFLVSFYNNEISEKSEIFDDQFSVERPDGSNFTLKIRSTKLEDSAMYFCASTRDYNTGELFFGEGSRLTVL.

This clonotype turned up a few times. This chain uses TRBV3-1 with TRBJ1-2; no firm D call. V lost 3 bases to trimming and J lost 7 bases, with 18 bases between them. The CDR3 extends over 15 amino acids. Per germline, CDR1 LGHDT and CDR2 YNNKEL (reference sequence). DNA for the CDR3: TGTGCCAGCAGCCACCTCGGGAAGTCGGGAAGTGGCTACACCTTC. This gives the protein CASSHLGKSGSGYTF.

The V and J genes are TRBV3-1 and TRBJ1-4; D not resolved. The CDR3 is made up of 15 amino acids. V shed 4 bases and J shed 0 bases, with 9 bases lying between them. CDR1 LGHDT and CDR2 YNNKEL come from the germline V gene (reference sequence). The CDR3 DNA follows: TGTGCCAGCAGCCTCCGGACGGCAACTAATGAAAAACTGTTTTTT. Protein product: CASSLRTATNEKLFF. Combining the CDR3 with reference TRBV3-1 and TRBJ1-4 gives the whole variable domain DTAVSQTPKYLVTQMGNDKSIKCEQNLGHDTMYWYKQDSKKFLKIMFSYNNKELIINETVPNRFSPKSPDKAHLNLHINSLELGDSAVYFCASSLRTATNEKLFFGSGTQLSVL.